This T cell receptor beta chain was documented in a study of T-cell memory formation after mild COVID-19 (dated by TCRdb to 2020 to 2023). For context, the study as a whole: Most TCR sequence clusters were specific to one of the two donors. In a couple of donors, T-cell clones that expanded and contracted after mild COVID-19 were followed by sequencing TCRalpha and TCRbeta repertoires longitudinally. Two young, previously healthy adult volunteers made up the cohort, one male and one female. Study-level results and caveats: Some responding clones were detected in pre-infection memory, suggesting pre-existing cross-reactive memory T cells joined the SARS-CoV-2 response. Contracting CD4+ clones were located mainly in the CM and EM memory subsets, whereas CD8+ clones were found to be enriched in EMRA. SARS-CoV-2 specificity of the second-wave clones peaking on day 37 was not confirmed. Clones contracting from day 15 to 85 had balanced CD4/CD8 phenotypes, while a second wave expanding from day 15 to 37 was biased towards CD4+. The study included only a couple of mild cases, and larger cohorts that include severe cases with pre-infection samples were judged to be necessary.

This clonotype was observed a few times. Its target antigen remains unknown. No much larger clone exists at a distance of one base, and base qualities are not known. PBMCs were isolated by Ficoll-Paque density gradient centrifugation. The germline V gene provides CDR1 LGHNA and CDR2 YSLEER. V was cut back by 1 base and J by 0 bases, leaving a gap of 21 bases between them. Inclusive of the bounding cysteine and phenylalanine, the CDR3 is 20 residues long. CDR3 DNA is the only sequence kept; it has 60 bases, read in frame from the first base. The instrument given in TCRdb is Illumina NovaSeq 6000. TCRalpha and TCRbeta cDNA libraries were constructed by 5'RACE with constant-segment primers, with sample barcodes and unique molecular identifiers being introduced. Trizol reagent was used to extract RNA from every sample. Library amplification was performed in two PCR steps, and a second sample barcode and Illumina TruSeq adapters were introduced in the second step. The libraries were sequenced on an Illumina NovaSeq using 2 x 150 bp paired-end reads. Concerning the study's data processing: The reads were demultiplexed and collapsed into UMI-guided consensus sequences using migec v1.2.7. With mixcr v2.1.11, UMI consensuses were aligned to TRA and TRB V and J templates and assembled into clonotypes. Clonotypes were classified as expanded or contracted when called significant by both edgeR and NoisET, with noise models trained on biological replicates. For edgeR calls, the thresholds were a false discovery rate-adjusted p below 0.01 and a log2 fold-change of 1. PCA with hierarchical clustering of max-normalized trajectories of the 1000 most abundant clonotypes was used as exploratory dynamics analysis. Each responding clone was given a CD4 or CD8 phenotype based on the CD4+ and CD8+ repertoires, which had been sequenced separately. TCRdb reran the public reads through fastp at Q25 and MiXCR, keeping productive beta chains. Rows with a matching CDR3 protein are joined into one entry that keeps the most common DNA and genes. It is TCRdb's table, rather than the study itself, that gives the V and J calls and clone size. In all, the sample holds around 220,000 distinct CDR3 sequences, and 16% of those were seen once. The top ten constitute approximately 3.6% of the sample.

This chain is built from TRBV4-3 and TRBJ2-2; there is no confident call for the D gene. Material for sequencing was PBMCs or a T cell subset sorted from them (not recorded which). The source of this sequence is a man between 18 and 35 years old who had mild COVID-19 (a few samples of this study predate the infection). The sample titles of this study are shuffled in the database, so cell type and time point are left out; the donor was told from shared clones. CDR3 sequence: CASSQVLPYGQTANTGELFF. The nucleotide sequence is given as TGCGCCAGCAGCCAAGTATTACCTTATGGGCAGACCGCGAACACCGGGGAGCTGTTTTTT.